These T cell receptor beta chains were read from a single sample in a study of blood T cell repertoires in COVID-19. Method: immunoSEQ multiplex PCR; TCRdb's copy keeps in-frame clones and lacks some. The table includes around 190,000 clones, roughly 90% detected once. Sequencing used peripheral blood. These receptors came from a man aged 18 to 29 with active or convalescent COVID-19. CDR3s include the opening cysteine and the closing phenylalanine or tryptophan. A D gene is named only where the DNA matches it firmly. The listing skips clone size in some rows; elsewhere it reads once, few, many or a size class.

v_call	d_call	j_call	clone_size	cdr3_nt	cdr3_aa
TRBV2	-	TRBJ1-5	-	TGTGCCAGCAGTCCCCAGTCTGGGCCCCAGCATTTT	CASSPQSGPQHF
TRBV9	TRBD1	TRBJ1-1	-	TGTGCCAGCAGCCAGGGGGCGGGCACTGAAGCTTTCTTT	CASSQGAGTEAFF
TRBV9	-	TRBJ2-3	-	TGTGCCAGCAGCGCCCCGCCGGGAACGACAGATACGCAGTATTTT	CASSAPPGTTDTQYF
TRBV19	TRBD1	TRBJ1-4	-	TGTGCCAGTAGTACCCCCGGGACAGCTAATGAAAAACTGTTTTTT	CASSTPGTANEKLFF
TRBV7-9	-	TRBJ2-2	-	TGTGCCAGCAGCTTGGTTCAGTTTAACACCGGGGAGCTGTTTTTT	CASSLVQFNTGELFF
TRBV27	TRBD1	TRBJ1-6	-	TGTGCCAGCAGCGCCTTTACGTACCAGGGGGCTCGCCGTAATTCACCCCTCCACTTT	CASSAFTYQGARRNSPLHF
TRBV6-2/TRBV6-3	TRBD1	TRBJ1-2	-	TGTGCCAGCAGTTTCCCACTTCGACTGACAGGGGGCGACGCTAACTATGGCTACACCTTC	CASSFPLRLTGGDANYGYTF
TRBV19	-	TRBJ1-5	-	TGTGCCGGGGGGGAAAGCAATCAGCCCCAGCATTTT	CAGGESNQPQHF
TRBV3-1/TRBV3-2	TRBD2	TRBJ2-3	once	TGTGCCAGCAGCCAAGATCGTGGGACTAGCGTCACAGATACGCAGTATTTT	CASSQDRGTSVTDTQYF
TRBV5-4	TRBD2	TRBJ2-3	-	TGTGCCAGCAGTTTCCCTAGCGGGGGGATCACAGATACGCAGTATTTT	CASSFPSGGITDTQYF
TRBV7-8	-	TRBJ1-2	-	TGTGCCAGCAGTGCGTTGGCGCGGGCCTCTAACTATGGCTACACCTTC	CASSALARASNYGYTF
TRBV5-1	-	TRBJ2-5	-	TGCGCCAGCAGCCACGTCGCGGCGGGACTTCCTGCAGAGACCCAGTACTTC	CASSHVAAGLPAETQYF
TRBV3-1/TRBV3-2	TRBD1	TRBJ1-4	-	TGTGCCAGCAGCCATAAAACAGGGGGCTTGGGTGAAAAACTGTTTTTT	CASSHKTGGLGEKLFF
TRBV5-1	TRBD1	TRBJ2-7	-	TGCGCCAGCAGCAACTCTATCGGGACAGGGGACGAGCAGTACTTC	CASSNSIGTGDEQYF
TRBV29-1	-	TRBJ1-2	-	TGCAGCGTTGAAGACAGGTCGTTCGCTAACTATGGCTACACCTTC	CSVEDRSFANYGYTF
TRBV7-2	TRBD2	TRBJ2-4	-	TGTGCCAGCAGCTTAGCGCTGTCTAGCGGGAGGGCGGAAAACATTCAGTACTTC	CASSLALSSGRAENIQYF
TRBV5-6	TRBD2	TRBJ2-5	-	TGTGCCAGCAGCTACCAGGCGGGAGCGGGGGAGACCCAGTACTTC	CASSYQAGAGETQYF
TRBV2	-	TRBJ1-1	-	TGTGCCAGCAGTGAAGCCAGGGGAATTGCCGCTTTCTTT	CASSEARGIAAFF
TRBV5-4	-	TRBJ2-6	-	TGTGCCAGCAGCTTGCCCGTGTACTCTGGGGCCAACGTCCTGACTTTC	CASSLPVYSGANVLTF
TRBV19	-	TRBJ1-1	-	TGTGCCAGTAGAACAGGGTATGGCGCTGAAGCTTTCTTT	CASRTGYGAEAFF
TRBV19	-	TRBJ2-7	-	TGTGCCAGTAGTAGACAGGGCCAGGGACTCTACGAGCAGTACTTC	CASSRQGQGLYEQYF
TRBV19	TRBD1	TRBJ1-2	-	TGTGCCAGTAGTATACGAGGGGGCGCAGCCTATGGCTACACCTTC	CASSIRGGAAYGYTF
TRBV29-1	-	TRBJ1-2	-	TGCAGCGTTGGGACAGCGGTACTTGGCTACACCTTC	CSVGTAVLGYTF
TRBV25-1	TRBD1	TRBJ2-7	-	TGTGCCAGCAGTCAAACAGGGGGCTCTTCCTACGAGCAGTACTTC	CASSQTGGSSYEQYF
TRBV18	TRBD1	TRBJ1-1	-	TGTGCCAGCTCACCACGGACAGGGGGGGAAGTAGCCACTGAAGCTTTCTTT	CASSPRTGGEVATEAFF
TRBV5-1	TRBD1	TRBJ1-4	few	TGCGCCAGCAGCTCTGGACAGGGTTTGACGACTAATGAAAAACTGTTTTTT	CASSSGQGLTTNEKLFF
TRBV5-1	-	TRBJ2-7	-	TGCGCCAGCAGCTTGGACTTAGAGGGCTCCGAGCAGTACTTC	CASSLDLEGSEQYF
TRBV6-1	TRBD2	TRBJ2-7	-	TGTGCCAGCAGTGAACTCCCTAGCGGGGGGGCCTACGAGCAGTACTTC	CASSELPSGGAYEQYF
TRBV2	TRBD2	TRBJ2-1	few	TGTGCCAGCAATAGCGGGGGCGGAGCTCATGAGCAGTTCTTC	CASNSGGGAHEQFF
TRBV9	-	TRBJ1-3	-	TGTGCCAGCAGCGCATACCAGGGAAACACCATATATTTT	CASSAYQGNTIYF
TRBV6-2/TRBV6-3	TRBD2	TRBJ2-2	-	TGTGCCAGCAGTTACGGGTTCGCGGGGGGCTACACCGGGGAGCTGTTTTTT	CASSYGFAGGYTGELFF
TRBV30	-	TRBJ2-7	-	TGTGCCTGGAGTGACAGGGCCTACGAGCAGTACTTC	CAWSDRAYEQYF